The 18 T cell receptor beta chains given below trace back to one sample, sequenced in a study of blood T cell repertoires in COVID-19. Some clones are missing from TCRdb's copy, which holds only in-frame ones; the method was immunoSEQ multiplex PCR. The data show under 200,000 clones, about 85% seen once. The sample consisted of peripheral blood. These receptors all come from a woman aged 50 to 60 with COVID-19, enrolled during active disease.

The chain carries TRBV12-5 and TRBJ1-4; TRBD1 might be the D (6 bases). CDR3 length equals 15 residues. The germline V gene has CDR1 LGHNT and CDR2 FRNRAP. V lost 4 bases, J lost 11 bases, and 20 bases lay in between. The CDR3 DNA is TGTGCTAGTGGTTCGAGAACCCGCAGGGGATATAAACTGTTTTTT. Translation: CASGSRTRRGYKLFF. Using reference TRBV12-5 and TRBJ1-4 for the parts outside the CDR3, the full variable domain is DARVTQTPRHKVTEMGQEVTMRCQPILGHNTVFWYRQTMMQGLELLAYFRNRAPLDDSGMPKDRFSAEMPDATLATLKIQPSEPRDSAVYFCASGSRTRRGYKLFFGSGTQLSVL.

The chain is built from TRBV7-2 and TRBJ2-1; 8 bases are a match to TRBD1. The CDR3 consists of 18 residues. Germline V gene lookup returns CDR1 SGHTA and CDR2 FQGNSA. The V gene end was trimmed by 5 bases and the J gene end by 3 bases; junction bases not matched to a gene: 15. The CDR3 reads CASSQITPGQVIYNEQFF. The CDR3 region has the DNA TGTGCCAGCAGCCAGATAACACCGGGACAGGTAATCTACAATGAGCAGTTCTTC.

A single count supports this clone. The chain has TRBV6-5 and TRBJ2-4; 7 positions agree with TRBD2. The V and J ends lost 7 bases and 8 bases, in that order; junction bases with no gene match: 11. The CDR3 has 14 residues. Germline lookup yields CDR1 MNHEY and CDR2 SVGAGI. The CDR3 reads CASTSLGGSDIQYF. CDR3 coding DNA: TGTGCCAGCACCTCATTGGGGGGGTCGGACATTCAGTACTTC.

The rearrangement uses TRBV12-5 and TRBJ2-2, with 14 bases aligning to TRBD2. V gave up 3 bases and J gave up 0 bases; unmatched junction bases: 3. The length of the CDR3 is 18 residues. In germline, CDR1 is LGHNT, CDR2 FRNRAP. The CDR3 loop is CASGFGTSGGSNTGELFF. CDR3 nucleotides: TGTGCTAGTGGTTTCGGGACTAGCGGGGGCTCGAACACCGGGGAGCTGTTTTTT.

In this sample, this clone turned up a few times. The V gene is TRBV25-1, the J gene TRBJ2-7, with 7 nucleotides matching TRBD2. The CDR3 is made up of 14 amino acids. V lost 6 bases, J lost 0 bases, and 5 bases stayed unmatched. Germline CDR1 and CDR2: MGHDK and SYGVNS. The CDR3 bases are TGTGCCAGCAGACAAAGCGGGACCTCCTACGAGCAGTACTTC. Translating gives CASRQSGTSYEQYF.

CDR3: CASSFGTGSYEQYF. The CDR3 DNA reads TGCGCCAGCAGCTTTGGGACAGGCTCCTACGAGCAGTACTTC. This chain joins TRBV5-1 and TRBJ2-7; 8 bases line up with TRBD1. Germline V lookup: CDR1 SGHRS, CDR2 YFSETQ. V lost 2 bases to trimming and J lost 0 bases; unmatched junction nucleotides: 1. The CDR3 consists of 14 residues.

The chain joins TRBV18 to TRBJ2-7, with 7 positions matching TRBD1. Germline CDR1 is KGHSH and CDR2 is LQKENI. This CDR3 contains 13 residues. Trimming at V came to 3 bases and at J to 4 bases, leaving 3 bases not matched to a gene. CDR3 in DNA: TGTGCCAGCTCACCGGCCAGGGGGTACGAGCAGTACTTC. Its translation is CASSPARGYEQYF.

The chain recombines TRBV27 with TRBJ2-3, with D unclear. This CDR3 spans 15 amino acids. Trimming removed 1 base at V and 0 bases at J, with 8 bases between. CDR1 is MNHEY, CDR2 SMNVEV, per germline (reference sequence). For the CDR3, the DNA is TGTGCCAGCAGTTTATACCCGGAGAGCACAGATACGCAGTATTTT. It codes for CASSLYPESTDTQYF.

The J gene is TRBJ2-3, the V gene TRBV7-3; D is possibly TRBD2 (5 bases). The CDR3 length is 14 residues. V lost 5 bases to trimming and J lost 4 bases, with 13 bases between them. Germline V gives CDR1 SGHTA, CDR2 FQGTGA. Here the CDR3 reads CASSPGGAADTQYF. CDR3 bases: TGTGCCAGCAGCCCAGGCGGAGCGGCAGATACGCAGTATTTT.

The V gene is TRBV6-4, the J gene TRBJ1-1, with 7 bases matching TRBD1. Losses at the gene ends were 2 bases for V and 4 bases for J; bases not matched to a gene: 4. CDR3 length equals 14 residues. Looked up from germline, CDR1 is MRHNA and CDR2 is SNTAGT. The CDR3 spells CASSDGNRGTEAFF. CDR3 DNA: TGTGCCAGCAGTGACGGGAACAGGGGCACTGAAGCTTTCTTT.

The genes are TRBV29-1 and TRBJ1-1, with 7 bases aligning to TRBD1. The CDR3 contains 14 residues. Germline loops: CDR1 SQVTM, CDR2 ANQGSEA. Trimming removed 7 bases from V and 3 bases from J; junction bases left unmatched: 11. The DNA of the CDR3 is TGCAGCGCCGAGACAGGGAACGGGGACACTGAAGCTTTCTTT. Its protein is CSAETGNGDTEAFF.

J is TRBJ2-7 and V is TRBV11-1; the D gene is possibly TRBD1 (6 bases). The length of the CDR3 is 12 residues. The V and J ends lost 5 bases and 6 bases respectively, with 11 bases between them. CDR1 is SGHAT and CDR2 is FQDESV in the germline V gene (reference sequence). This chain's CDR3 is CASSKQGSEQYF. The CDR3 DNA is TGTGCCAGCAGCAAACAGGGAAGCGAGCAGTACTTC.

This clone was found a few times. The CDR3, as DNA: TGTGCCAGCAGTTTAAAACTCGGGACAGACCACTCGACTTATAATTCACCCCTCCACTTT. It codes for CASSLKLGTDHSTYNSPLHF. The chain combines TRBV27 with TRBJ1-6; 7 nucleotides align to TRBD1. CDR3 size: 20 residues. Germline lookup yields CDR1 MNHEY and CDR2 SMNVEV (reference sequence). Trimming removed 2 bases from V and 4 bases from J; junction bases left unmatched: 17.

Only a few counts were recorded for this clone. V is TRBV18 and J is TRBJ1-4; TRBD1 agrees at 9 bases. The CDR3 contains 14 residues. From germline, CDR1 is KGHSH and CDR2 LQKENI. The trim removed 6 bases at V and 6 bases at J, leaving 5 bases unmatched. The CDR3 region is CASSSTGGHEKLFF. The CDR3 DNA is TGTGCCAGCTCTTCGACAGGGGGACATGAAAAACTGTTTTTT.

The chain couples TRBV5-5 to TRBJ2-5; maybe TRBD2 (5 bases). Germline assignment: CDR1 SGHKS and CDR2 YYEKEE (reference sequence). The CDR3 contains 15 residues. The ends were cut back, 0 bases at V and 5 bases at J, with 14 bases in the middle. The CDR3 nucleotides read TGTGCCAGCAGCTTGGGGTGGCTAGCAGTGGAGACCCAGTACTTC. Translating it yields CASSLGWLAVETQYF.

The chain combines TRBV18 with TRBJ2-5; 7 nucleotides line up with TRBD2. Germline V gene data show CDR1 as KGHSH and CDR2 as LQKENI. Trimming took 2 bases from V and 5 from J; bases not matched to a gene: 2. The CDR3 has 13 amino acids. DNA of the CDR3: TGTGCCAGCTCACCAGCGGGGGTCGAGACCCAGTACTTC. Its protein product is CASSPAGVETQYF.

The chain recombines TRBV25-1 with TRBJ1-2, with 10 positions matching TRBD1. V was clipped by 8 bases and J by 3 bases; unmatched bases: 6. This CDR3 is built from 14 residues. Germline CDR1 MGHDK, CDR2 SYGVNS. For the CDR3, the DNA is TGTGCCAGCTATAGGACAGGGGGGGACTATGGCTACACCTTC. It translates to CASYRTGGDYGYTF.

The gene calls are TRBV9 and TRBJ1-4; D unclear. CDR3 length: 15 residues. Germline CDR1 is SGDLS and CDR2 is YYNGEE. V was clipped by 4 bases and J by 0 bases, with 10 bases between them. CDR3 protein: CASSRDFATNEKLFF. The CDR3 DNA reads TGTGCCAGCAGCAGAGACTTTGCAACTAATGAAAAACTGTTTTTT. Full variable domain (remainder filled in from reference TRBV9 and TRBJ1-4): DSGVTQTPKHLITATGQRVTLRCSPRSGDLSVYWYQQSLDQGLQFLIQYYNGEERAKGNILERFSAQQFPDLHSELNLSSLELGDSALYFCASSRDFATNEKLFFGSGTQLSVL.